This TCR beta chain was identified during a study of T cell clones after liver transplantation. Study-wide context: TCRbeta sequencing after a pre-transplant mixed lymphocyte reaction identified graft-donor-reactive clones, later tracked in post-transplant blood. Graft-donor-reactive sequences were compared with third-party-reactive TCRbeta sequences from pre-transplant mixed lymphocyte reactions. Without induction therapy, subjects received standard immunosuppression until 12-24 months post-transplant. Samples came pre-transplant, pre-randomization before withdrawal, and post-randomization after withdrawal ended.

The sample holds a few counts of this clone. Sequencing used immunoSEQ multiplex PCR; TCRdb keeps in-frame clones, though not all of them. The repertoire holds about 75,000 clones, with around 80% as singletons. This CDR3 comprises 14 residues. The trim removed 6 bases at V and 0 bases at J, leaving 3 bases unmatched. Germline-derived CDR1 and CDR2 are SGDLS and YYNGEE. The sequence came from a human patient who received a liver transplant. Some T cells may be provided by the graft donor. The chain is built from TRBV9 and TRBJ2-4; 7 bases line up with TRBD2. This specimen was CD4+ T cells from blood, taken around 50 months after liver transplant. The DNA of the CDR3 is TGTGCCAGCACCCGGGGGGAAGCCAAAAACATTCAGTACTTC. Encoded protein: CASTRGEAKNIQYF. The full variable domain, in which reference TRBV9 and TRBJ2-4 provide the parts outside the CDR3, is DSGVTQTPKHLITATGQRVTLRCSPRSGDLSVYWYQQSLDQGLQFLIQYYNGEERAKGNILERFSAQQFPDLHSELNLSSLELGDSALYFCASTRGEAKNIQYFGAGTRLSVL.